These T cell receptor beta chains were read from a single sample in a study of cytomegalovirus exposure and HLA in healthy donors. Sequencing used immunoSEQ multiplex PCR; TCRdb keeps in-frame clones, though not all of them. The sample contains about 200,000 clones, over 65% of which appear only once. Sequencing was carried out using PBMCs. Receptor source: a man between 18 and 29 years old in good health and CMV-seronegative. CDR3s include the opening cysteine and the closing phenylalanine or tryptophan. D genes are given only for firm matches. The size field is filled for only some rows; it gives once, few, many or a size class.

clone size,D gene,V gene,J gene,CDR3 protein,CDR3 DNA
.,TRBD1,TRBV5-6,TRBJ2-3,CASSQGATDTQYF,TGTGCCAGCAGCCAGGGGGCAACAGATACGCAGTATTTT
.,.,TRBV28,TRBJ1-1,CASISAINTEAFF,TGTGCCAGTATATCCGCTATTAACACTGAAGCTTTCTTT
few,.,TRBV30,TRBJ2-5,CAWSAHLGGAAETQYF,TGTGCCTGGAGTGCCCACCTTGGGGGGGCTGCAGAGACCCAGTACTTC
few,.,TRBV4-1,TRBJ2-3,CASSQAGDTQYF,TGCGCCAGCAGCCAAGCGGGAGATACGCAGTATTTT
once,.,TRBV10-1,TRBJ2-3,CASSDPGTAGTQYF,TGCGCCAGCAGTGACCCGGGGACCGCGGGGACGCAGTATTTT
.,TRBD2,TRBV4-1,TRBJ2-3,CASRSIAGGGGNTQYF,TGCGCCAGCAGAAGTATAGCGGGAGGGGGAGGGAATACGCAGTATTTT
.,.,TRBV5-1,TRBJ2-2,CASRSGQTNTGELFF,TGCGCCAGCAGGAGTGGACAGACGAACACCGGGGAGCTGTTTTTT
.,.,TRBV5-1,TRBJ2-1,CASSLEVAVNEQFF,TGCGCCAGCAGCTTGGAGGTAGCGGTGAATGAGCAGTTCTTC
.,.,TRBV5-4,TRBJ2-5,CASSADRRQETQYF,TGTGCCAGCAGCGCCGACAGGAGACAAGAGACCCAGTACTTC
.,TRBD1,TRBV10-1,TRBJ2-7,CASSESTGTATQYF,TGCGCCAGCAGTGAGTCGACAGGGACGGCGACGCAGTACTTC
once,.,TRBV2,TRBJ1-2,CASRKETAYGYTF,TGTGCCAGCAGGAAAGAGACAGCCTATGGCTACACCTTC
.,TRBD2,TRBV9,TRBJ2-7,CASSPRLAGVSGQYF,TGTGCCAGCAGCCCCCGCCTAGCGGGAGTATCAGGGCAGTACTTC
few,TRBD2,TRBV5-6,TRBJ2-7,CASSETSGGSYEQYF,TGTGCCAGCAGCGAAACCAGCGGGGGCTCCTACGAGCAGTACTTC
.,TRBD2,TRBV7-2,TRBJ2-3,CASSFSGLAGAGDTQYF,TGTGCCAGCAGCTTCAGCGGACTAGCGGGAGCCGGGGATACGCAGTATTTT
few,TRBD1,TRBV28,TRBJ1-5,CASSLQGAGQPQHF,TGTGCCAGCAGTTTACAGGGGGCGGGGCAGCCCCAGCATTTT
once,.,TRBV21-1,TRBJ1-2,CASSSIDRGGYTF,TGTGCCAGCAGCTCTATCGACAGGGGTGGCTACACCTTC
.,TRBD2,TRBV30,TRBJ2-7,CAWSGGRDYPSYEQYF,TGTGCCTGGAGTGGCGGGAGGGACTACCCCAGCTACGAGCAGTACTTC
.,.,TRBV30,TRBJ1-1,CAWSGLGRENTEAFF,TGTGCCTGGAGCGGGTTGGGGCGGGAGAACACTGAAGCTTTCTTT
.,TRBD2,TRBV5-1,TRBJ2-7,CASSSTSGLTYEQYF,TGCGCCAGCAGCTCGACTAGCGGGCTGACCTACGAGCAGTACTTC
.,TRBD1,TRBV9,TRBJ1-3,CASSVGGQGSGNTIYF,TGTGCCAGCAGCGTAGGAGGACAGGGTTCTGGAAACACCATATATTTT
few,.,TRBV29-1,TRBJ1-2,CSVQRQEANYGYTF,TGCAGCGTTCAAAGACAGGAAGCTAACTATGGCTACACCTTC
.,TRBD2,TRBV4-1,TRBJ2-1,CASRPEGTTNNEQFF,TGCGCCAGCCGTCCCGAGGGGACTACCAACAATGAGCAGTTCTTC
.,.,TRBV30,TRBJ1-1,CAWTRGNTEAFF,TGTGCCTGGACTAGGGGCAACACTGAAGCTTTCTTT
once,.,TRBV11-2,TRBJ1-1,CASSPVGRVAEAFF,TGTGCCAGCAGCCCCGTGGGCAGGGTAGCTGAAGCTTTCTTT
.,.,TRBV2,TRBJ2-7,CASSEERNFSYEQYF,TGTGCCAGCAGTGAGGAGCGGAACTTCTCCTACGAGCAGTACTTC
.,.,TRBV18,TRBJ1-3,CASSPEGSTIYF,TGTGCCAGCTCACCCGAAGGGAGCACCATATATTTT
once,.,TRBV7-7,TRBJ2-1,CASSLDDGDNEQFF,TGTGCTAGCAGCTTAGACGACGGGGACAATGAGCAGTTCTTC
.,.,TRBV18,TRBJ1-1,CASSPFDSMNTEAFF,TGTGCCAGCTCACCATTCGACAGCATGAACACTGAAGCTTTCTTT
once,TRBD1,TRBV6-5,TRBJ2-7,CASSLGTGRSYEQYF,TGTGCCAGCAGTCTCGGGACAGGGAGGTCCTACGAGCAGTACTTC
few,.,TRBV7-9,TRBJ2-7,CSSSYPGGDLNYEQYF,TGTTCCAGCAGCTACCCGGGCGGGGACTTAAACTACGAGCAGTACTTC
.,TRBD2,TRBV6-5,TRBJ2-1,CASRTGLAVYNEQFF,TGTGCCAGCAGGACCGGACTAGCGGTTTACAATGAGCAGTTCTTC
.,TRBD2,TRBV28,TRBJ2-3,CASSPIAGGVTDTQYF,TGTGCCAGCAGTCCGATAGCGGGAGGTGTCACAGATACGCAGTATTTT
.,.,TRBV11-2,TRBJ2-5,CASSLWRETQYF,TGTGCCAGCAGCTTATGGCGGGAGACCCAGTACTTC
.,.,TRBV11-2,TRBJ2-1,CASSSLARANEQFF,TGTGCCAGCAGCTCCCTAGCGAGGGCAAATGAGCAGTTCTTC
.,.,TRBV28,TRBJ1-5,CASSLTGMGNQPQHF,TGTGCCAGCAGCTTAACAGGGATGGGCAATCAGCCCCAGCATTTT
.,TRBD1,TRBV7-9,TRBJ2-1,CASSLGDSRNEQFF,TGTGCCAGCAGCTTAGGGGACAGTAGAAATGAGCAGTTCTTC
few,.,TRBV7-9,TRBJ2-1,CASSLEGDEQFF,TGTGCCAGCAGCTTAGAAGGGGATGAGCAGTTCTTC
.,.,TRBV6-5,TRBJ1-5,CASSLLNSNQPQHF,TGTGCCAGCAGCCTCCTTAATAGCAATCAGCCCCAGCATTTT
.,TRBD1,TRBV6-4,TRBJ2-3,CASSPGQGGADTQYF,TGTGCCAGCAGTCCGGGACAGGGTGGGGCAGATACGCAGTATTTT
.,.,TRBV6-6,TRBJ1-2,CASTDRGRFGYGYTF,TGTGCCAGCACCGATCGTGGCCGTTTCGGGTATGGCTACACCTTC
.,.,TRBV2,TRBJ2-7,CASSEEQPSATRYF,TGTGCCAGCAGTGAGGAACAGCCTTCCGCTACGCGGTACTTC
.,.,TRBV7-2,TRBJ2-3,CASSPGLTDTQYF,TGTGCCAGCAGCCCGGGTCTCACAGATACGCAGTATTTT
.,.,TRBV29-1,TRBJ1-1,CSVALYDRNTEAFF,TGCAGCGTTGCACTTTACGACAGGAACACTGAAGCTTTCTTT
.,.,TRBV28,TRBJ2-7,CASSQAAGRPYEQYF,TGTGCTAGCAGCCAGGCTGCGGGGCGACCCTACGAGCAGTACTTC
.,TRBD2,TRBV19,TRBJ2-3,CASSPIQTSGVWTDTQYF,TGTGCCAGTAGTCCTATTCAGACTAGCGGGGTGTGGACAGATACGCAGTATTTT
.,.,TRBV4-1,TRBJ2-1,CASSQVLRGYNEQFF,TGCGCCAGCAGCCAAGTGCTCAGAGGCTACAATGAGCAGTTCTTC
.,TRBD2,TRBV6-6,TRBJ2-7,CASTLGTSGNSYEQYF,TGTGCCAGCACACTAGGGACTAGCGGCAACTCCTACGAGCAGTACTTC
.,.,TRBV9,TRBJ1-5,CASSVQGLQPQHF,TGTGCCAGCAGCGTACAGGGACTTCAGCCCCAGCATTTT
.,.,TRBV11-3,TRBJ2-5,CASSLVGGLQETQYF,TGTGCCAGCAGCTTAGTCGGGGGGCTACAAGAGACCCAGTACTTC
.,TRBD2,TRBV28,TRBJ2-2,CASSFSGTNTGELFF,TGTGCCAGCAGTTTTAGCGGGACAAACACCGGGGAGCTGTTTTTT
.,.,TRBV28,TRBJ1-2,CASSLMGATGYTF,TGTGCCAGCAGTTTGATGGGGGCTACGGGCTACACCTTC
few,TRBD1,TRBV28,TRBJ2-7,CASSGTGGAYEQYF,TGTGCCAGCAGTGGGACAGGGGGAGCCTACGAGCAGTACTTC
.,.,TRBV10-3,TRBJ2-7,CAIRTALTYEQYF,TGTGCCATTCGGACTGCCCTTACCTACGAGCAGTACTTC
.,.,TRBV9,TRBJ2-7,CASSVDRDNSYEQYF,TGTGCCAGCAGCGTGGATCGGGACAACTCCTACGAGCAGTACTTC